A selection of T cell receptor beta chains follows, all from one sample in a study of T cell responses to AZD1222 COVID-19 vaccine. Libraries were prepared by immunoSEQ multiplex PCR; TCRdb keeps only in-frame clonotypes and omits some of them. The sample includes about 92,000 clones, about 89% of them seen just once. The sequences come from peripheral blood, collected on day 0 of AZD1222 vaccination. Source of these receptors: an adult in good health. Both conserved end residues are part of each CDR3. A D gene is named only where the DNA matches it firmly. Not every row has a clone size; where given, it reads once, few, many or a size class.

j_call clone_size d_call v_call cdr3_nt cdr3_aa
TRBJ2-3 . TRBD2 TRBV28 TGTGCCAGCAGTTTACTAGCGGGCGGCACAGATACGCAGTATTTT CASSLLAGGTDTQYF
TRBJ2-7 once TRBD1 TRBV7-3 TGTGCCAGCAGCCCCCACGGGACAGGGACCTACGAGCAGTACTTC CASSPHGTGTYEQYF
TRBJ2-2 . TRBD1 TRBV18 TGTGCCAGCTCACCAACCCCAGGGGGCTACACCGGGGAGCTGTTTTTT CASSPTPGGYTGELFF
TRBJ1-1 . . TRBV7-9 TGTGCCAGCAGCTTACAGTCAGGTCGGAACACTGAAGCTTTCTTT CASSLQSGRNTEAFF
TRBJ1-1 . TRBD1 TRBV5-1 TGCGCCAGCAGCCTCCGGACAGGAAACACTGAAGCTTTCTTT CASSLRTGNTEAFF
TRBJ1-6 . . TRBV7-2 TGTGCCAGCAGCTTAAGCCAGGGGAATTCACCCCTCCACTTT CASSLSQGNSPLHF
TRBJ2-7 . TRBD1 TRBV18 TGTGCCAGCTCACCCCGGACAGGGCTGTACGAGCAGTACTTC CASSPRTGLYEQYF
TRBJ1-1 . . TRBV28 TGTGCCAGCACCGGGACACGCGATTCGGCTTTCTTT CASTGTRDSAFF
TRBJ1-6 . TRBD1 TRBV7-2 TGTGCCAGCAGCCCACTCCCGGGACAGAGGGTGAATTCACCCCTCCACTTT CASSPLPGQRVNSPLHF
TRBJ1-2 once . TRBV7-2 TGTGCCAGCAGCTTCCCGGGCCCCTATGGCTACACCTTC CASSFPGPYGYTF
TRBJ2-2 . TRBD1 TRBV5-1 TGCGCCAGCAGCTTGGAGCAGGGGGCCTACACCGGGGAGCTGTTTTTT CASSLEQGAYTGELFF
TRBJ1-1 . TRBD1 TRBV6-5 TGTGCCAGCAGTTATAGGACAGGGGGCTCTTTCTTT CASSYRTGGSFF
TRBJ2-7 . . TRBV4-1 TGCGCCAGCAGCCAACTAGCTATGTACGAGCAGTACTTC CASSQLAMYEQYF
TRBJ1-5 . TRBD1 TRBV6-1 TGTGCCAGCAGTGAAAGGGGACAGGGTTATCAGCCCCAGCATTTT CASSERGQGYQPQHF
TRBJ2-3 . . TRBV6-2/TRBV6-3 TGTGCCAGCAGTTACCTACTAGATAGCGATACGCAGTATTTT CASSYLLDSDTQYF
TRBJ1-1 once . TRBV7-3 TGTGCCAGCAGCCCCGGACAGAACACTGAAGCTTTCTTT CASSPGQNTEAFF
TRBJ2-5 . TRBD2 TRBV7-2 TGTGCCAGCAGCTTAGCGGGGGGGTACCAAGAGACCCAGTACTTC CASSLAGGYQETQYF
TRBJ2-5 . TRBD1 TRBV2 TGTGCCAGCAGTCGGGACAGGACTCAAGAGACCCAGTACTTC CASSRDRTQETQYF
TRBJ2-2 . . TRBV3-1/TRBV3-2 TGTGCCAGCAGCCAGAGCGCCGGGGAGCTGTTTTTT CASSQSAGELFF
TRBJ2-3 . . TRBV28 TGTGCCAGCAGTCGGGTCTCCGGGGGTCCAGATACGCAGTATTTT CASSRVSGGPDTQYF
TRBJ2-1 . TRBD2 TRBV7-3 TGTGCCAGCAGCCGCCGGCGGGGGAATGAGCAGTTCTTC CASSRRRGNEQFF